Below, 31 T cell receptor beta chains from the same sample are listed, as sequenced in a study of T cell responses to AZD1222 COVID-19 vaccine. Some clones are missing from TCRdb's copy, which holds only in-frame ones; the method was immunoSEQ multiplex PCR. The repertoire holds around 130,000 clones, 88% seen once, with around 5% in the top ten. The sequenced sample was peripheral blood, obtained 28 days after the second AZD1222 dose. Receptor source: an adult who received the AZD1222 COVID-19 vaccine.

The rearrangement joins TRBV6-2 or TRBV6-3 to TRBJ1-2, with no clear D. Looked up from germline, CDR1 is MNHEY and CDR2 is SVGEGT. V was trimmed by 5 bases and J by 4 bases, leaving 14 bases between them. This CDR3 has 14 amino acids. The CDR3 protein is CASSQLRGSYGYTF. For the CDR3, the DNA is TGTGCCAGCAGTCAACTCCGTGGGAGCTATGGCTACACCTTC.

The gene calls are TRBV4-3 and TRBJ1-2; D unclear. The V end lost 0 bases, the J end lost 6 bases, and 17 bases lay between the germline ends. The CDR3 consists of 16 residues. The germline CDR1 and CDR2 sequences are LGHNA and YSLEER. The CDR3 reads CASSQDGRKSGDGYTF. DNA for the CDR3: TGCGCCAGCAGCCAAGATGGGAGGAAGAGTGGGGATGGCTACACCTTC.

This chain connects TRBV7-9 to TRBJ2-7; tentatively, D is TRBD1 (6 bases). Trimming removed 0 bases from V and 2 bases from J, with 14 bases in between. Germline CDR1 reads SEHNR; CDR2 reads FQNEAQ (reference sequence). The CDR3 runs to 16 residues. CDR3 loop: CASSLALDSLPYEQYF. The CDR3 DNA reads as TGTGCCAGCAGCTTAGCCTTGGACAGTCTCCCCTACGAGCAGTACTTC.

The chain joins TRBV7-9 to TRBJ1-2, with D possibly being TRBD1 (5 bases). The CDR3 loop spans 14 amino acids. Germline-derived CDR1 and CDR2 are SEHNR and FQNEAQ (reference sequence). V dropped 5 bases and J dropped 4 bases, with 14 bases sitting between them. CDR3 amino acids: CASSPPGGSYGYTF. The CDR3 nucleotides are TGTGCCAGCAGCCCACCGGGGGGGAGCTATGGCTACACCTTC.

The chain links TRBV2 to TRBJ2-7; D is unclear. The germline V and J ends were trimmed by 11 bases and 2 bases, with 13 bases remaining between them. Looked up from germline, CDR1 is SNHLY and CDR2 is FYNNEI. The CDR3 runs 12 residues. The CDR3: CASTVAPYEQYF. The CDR3 DNA reads TGTGCCTCTACAGTTGCCCCCTACGAGCAGTACTTC.

The rearrangement uses TRBV13 and TRBJ2-7, with 7 bases lining up with TRBD1. The germline V gene has CDR1 PRHDT and CDR2 FYEKMQ (reference sequence). The length of the CDR3 is 12 residues. Germline trimming cut 6 bases from V and 3 bases from J; bases unmatched to any gene: 2. The CDR3 sequence: CASRRDSYEQYF. For the CDR3, the DNA is TGTGCCAGCAGGAGGGACAGCTACGAGCAGTACTTC.

The chain is built from TRBV3-1 (or the pseudogene TRBV3-2) and TRBJ1-6; D is uncertain. V was clipped by 2 bases and J by 5 bases, with 10 bases between them. The CDR3 is 15 amino acids. The germline CDR1 and CDR2 sequences are LGHDT and YNNKEL (reference sequence). Here the CDR3 DNA reads TGTGCCAGCAGCCAACAAATGGGAAATAATTCACCCCTCCACTTT. Its protein product is CASSQQMGNNSPLHF.

This clone was detected only once. The genes are TRBV7-6 and TRBJ1-4; a weak D match, TRBD1 (6 bases). The CDR3 covers 14 residues. Germline V gene lookup returns CDR1 SGHVS and CDR2 FNYEAQ. V was pared by 5 bases and J by 7 bases, with 14 bases between. The CDR3 DNA reads as TGTGCCAGCAGCGCCGGGGGGCAAAGTGAAAAACTGTTTTTT. It specifies CASSAGGQSEKLFF.

The chain employs TRBV5-1 and TRBJ2-7; D call uncertain. Trimming removed 3 bases from V and 1 base from J, with 20 bases in between. There are 17 residues in the CDR3. Germline V lookup: CDR1 SGHRS, CDR2 YFSETQ. CDR3 protein: CASSSTTQYSSSYEQYF. The CDR3 DNA reads TGCGCCAGCAGCTCGACAACACAGTATTCTTCATCCTACGAGCAGTACTTC. Combining the CDR3 with reference TRBV5-1 and TRBJ2-7 gives the whole variable domain KAGVTQTPRYLIKTRGQQVTLSCSPISGHRSVSWYQQTPGQGLQFLFEYFSETQRNKGNFPGRFSGRQFSNSRSEMNVSTLELGDSALYLCASSSTTQYSSSYEQYFGPGTRLTVT.

There are a few counts of this clone. This sequence joins TRBV6-5 and TRBJ1-2; 9 bases map to TRBD1. CDR3 length: 15 amino acids. J gave up 4 bases and V 6 bases, and 9 bases lay outside the gene matches. Germline CDR1 reads MNHEY; CDR2 reads SVGAGI. CDR3 in amino acids: CASSPLETGGYGYTF. The CDR3 DNA is TGTGCCAGCAGCCCCCTCGAGACAGGGGGCTATGGCTACACCTTC.

This chain connects TRBV15 to TRBJ2-5; D not resolved. There are 12 residues in the CDR3. Germline V lookup: CDR1 LNHNV, CDR2 YYDKDF (reference sequence). Trimming shortened V by 0 bases and J by 7 bases, and 6 bases separated the two germline ends. Here the CDR3 reads CATSRDSGTQYF. CDR3 in DNA: TGTGCCACCAGCAGAGATAGTGGGACCCAGTACTTC.

This chain joins TRBV12-3 or TRBV12-4 and TRBJ1-2; D gene unclear. The CDR3 is 13 amino acids. The ends were cut back, 10 bases at V and 2 bases at J, with 14 bases in the middle. The CDR3 here is CATILATNYGYTF. The CDR3, as DNA: TGTGCCACCATACTCGCCACGAACTATGGCTACACCTTC.

The chain uses TRBV7-9 and TRBJ2-3; perhaps TRBD1 as D (6 bases). The V end lost 5 bases, the J end lost 0 bases, and 24 bases lay between the germline ends. The germline V gene encodes CDR1 SEHNR and CDR2 FQNEAQ (reference sequence). The CDR3 extends over 19 amino acids. CDR3 in amino acids: CASSTWNLFGTSSTDTQYF. CDR3 nucleotides: TGTGCCAGCAGCACCTGGAACCTTTTCGGGACAAGCAGCACAGATACGCAGTATTTT.

The chain couples TRBV24-1 to TRBJ2-3, with TRBD2 matching over 10 bases. The CDR3 length is 16 residues. The V gene end was trimmed by 4 bases and the J gene end by 2 bases; junction bases not matched to a gene: 5. Germline loops: CDR1 KGHDR, CDR2 SFDVKD. In DNA form, the CDR3 reads TGTGCCACCAGTGACCCGACTAGCGGGTCCACAGATACGCAGTATTTT. It translates to CATSDPTSGSTDTQYF.

This clone has more than one count but fewer than ten. The chain couples TRBV20-1 to TRBJ2-2; D is ambiguous. Trimming cost V 3 bases and J 4 bases, with 9 bases left between them. Germline V gene sequence: CDR1 DFQATT, CDR2 SNEGSKA (reference sequence). The CDR3 is 13 amino acids. In DNA, the CDR3 is TGCAGTGCTAGTTTGGCCGGCACCGGGGAGCTGTTTTTT. Amino acid sequence: CSASLAGTGELFF.

This clone was picked up a small number of times. V is TRBV5-1 and J is TRBJ1-1; 7 bases agree with TRBD1. Trimming cost V 3 bases and J 11 bases; bases outside gene matches: 16. Germline CDR1 reads SGHRS; CDR2 reads YFSETQ. CDR3 length: 15 amino acids. The CDR3 nucleotides read TGCGCCAGCAGCTCCCGCCCCGGACAGGCGGGCGGCGCTTTCTTT. This gives the protein CASSSRPGQAGGAFF.

A single count supports this clone. This rearrangement joins TRBV5-6 to TRBJ1-2, with D possibly being TRBD1 (5 bases). Trimming pared 3 bases from V and 8 bases from J, leaving 14 bases between. The CDR3 runs 13 residues. Germline V lookup: CDR1 SGHDT, CDR2 YYEEEE. The CDR3 region has the DNA TGTGCCAGCAGCTCCAGGGACCCGCGGGGCTACACCTTC. This codes for CASSSRDPRGYTF.

The chain combines TRBV5-6 with TRBJ2-4; tentatively, D is TRBD1 or TRBD2 (5 bases each). V shed 4 bases and J shed 0 bases, with 14 bases lying between them. The CDR3 spans 16 residues. Germline loops: CDR1 SGHDT, CDR2 YYEEEE. DNA for the CDR3: TGTGCCAGCAGCCCGGGGACCCGACTAGCCAAAAACATTCAGTACTTC. It translates to CASSPGTRLAKNIQYF. Drawing the rest from reference TRBV5-6 and TRBJ2-4, the complete variable domain is DAGVTQSPTHLIKTRGQQVTLRCSPKSGHDTVSWYQQALGQGPQFIFQYYEEEERQRGNFPDRFSGHQFPNYSSELNVNALLLGDSALYLCASSPGTRLAKNIQYFGAGTRLSVL.

The J gene is TRBJ2-1, the V gene TRBV4-1, with a weak D call TRBD1 (6 bases). CDR1 is MGHRA and CDR2 is YSYEKL in the germline V gene. The CDR3 spans 17 residues. Trimming took off 0 bases at V and 0 bases at J, with 12 bases between the two ends. The CDR3 bases are TGCGCCAGCAGCCAAGATCAGGGGCGTAGCTCCTACAATGAGCAGTTCTTC. Translated: CASSQDQGRSSYNEQFF.

The V and J genes are TRBV4-3 and TRBJ1-2; no definite D call. Trimming removed 1 base at V and 0 bases at J, with 6 bases between. Germline V CDR1 and CDR2: LGHNA, YSLEER. This CDR3 region has 14 residues. CDR3 amino acids: CASSQAGTNYGYTF. DNA for the CDR3: TGCGCCAGCAGCCAAGCGGGGACTAACTATGGCTACACCTTC.

The CDR3 sequence: CASSPGTGGKLFF. The CDR3 bases are TGTGCCAGCAGCCCTGGGACAGGTGGAAAACTGTTTTTT. V gene TRBV2 combines with J gene TRBJ1-4; 8 positions agree with TRBD1. Germline V gene sequence: CDR1 SNHLY, CDR2 FYNNEI. Trimming cost V 6 bases and J 10 bases; bases outside gene matches: 7. This CDR3 is 13 amino acids long.

The CDR3 nucleotides are TGTGCCAGCAGCCTAACGACAGGGGATAATTCACCCCTCCACTTT. It specifies CASSLTTGDNSPLHF. This rearrangement joins TRBV7-9 to TRBJ1-6, with TRBD1 identical over 8 bases. Germline V gene lookup returns CDR1 SEHNR and CDR2 FQNEAQ (reference sequence). The CDR3 runs to 15 residues. The V segment lost 5 bases and the J segment 5 bases; nucleotides outside the gene matches: 5.

This sequence joins TRBV4-3 and TRBJ2-5; the match to TRBD1 covers 7 bases. The germline V gene encodes CDR1 LGHNA and CDR2 YSLEER. The CDR3 has 14 residues. J gave up 1 base and V 2 bases, and 1 base lay outside the gene matches. The chain's CDR3 is CASSQWTGQETQYF. The CDR3 DNA is TGCGCCAGCAGCCAATGGACAGGCCAAGAGACCCAGTACTTC.

This clone came up a few times. The chain has TRBV4-2 and TRBJ2-1; the match to TRBD2 covers 15 bases. Germline V gene data show CDR1 as LGHNA and CDR2 as YNFKEQ. V was clipped by 0 bases and J by 5 bases; unmatched bases: 8. The length of the CDR3 is 19 residues. The DNA for the CDR3 is TGTGCCAGCAGCCAAGATGGGACTAGCGGGGGGTTGGGAGACAATGAGCAGTTCTTC. Translation: CASSQDGTSGGLGDNEQFF.

This chain connects TRBV27 to TRBJ2-3; D perhaps matches TRBD1 (5 bases). V dropped 6 bases and J dropped 6 bases, with 13 bases sitting between them. CDR1 MNHEY and CDR2 SMNVEV come from the germline V gene (reference sequence). The CDR3 extends over 13 amino acids. DNA of the CDR3: TGTGCCAGCAGCTCCCTAGGGGTGGATACGCAGTATTTT. It specifies CASSSLGVDTQYF.

The chain employs TRBV7-9 and TRBJ1-2, with D maybe TRBD1 (5 bases). CDR1 is SEHNR, CDR2 FQNEAQ, per germline (reference sequence). This CDR3 region has 13 residues. Trimming stripped 2 bases from V and 8 bases from J, with 12 bases between. DNA for the CDR3: TGTGCCAGCAGCTTACCGGGGCTCGAGGGCTACACCTTC. This sequence encodes CASSLPGLEGYTF. The variable domain in full, with the rest retrieved from reference TRBV7-9 and TRBJ1-2, is DTGVSQNPRHKITKRGQNVTFRCDPISEHNRLYWYRQTLGQGPEFLTYFQNEAQLEKSRLLSDRFSAERPKGSFSTLEIQRTEQGDSAMYLCASSLPGLEGYTFGSGTRLTVV.

The chain carries TRBV9 and TRBJ1-2; a possible D gene is TRBD1 (6 bases). Germline V gives CDR1 SGDLS, CDR2 YYNGEE. The length of the CDR3 is 16 residues. V was pared by 1 base and J by 0 bases, with 13 bases between. CDR3 sequence (DNA): TGTGCCAGCAGCGTACAACTACAGGGTCCTAACTATGGCTACACCTTC. Encoded protein: CASSVQLQGPNYGYTF.

This clone has just a few counts. V usage is TRBV3-1 (or the pseudogene TRBV3-2) and J usage is TRBJ1-4, with D uncertain. With 1 base removed from V and 0 bases from J, the gap between germline ends came to 6 bases. The CDR3 has 15 residues. Germline-derived CDR1 and CDR2 are LGHDT and YNNKEL (reference sequence). The CDR3 is CASSQGTSTNEKLFF. Here the CDR3 DNA reads TGTGCCAGCAGCCAAGGGACCTCAACTAATGAAAAACTGTTTTTT.

J is TRBJ2-3 and V is TRBV7-8; 7 nucleotides agree with TRBD1. CDR1 and CDR2 from the germline V gene are SGHVS and FQNEAQ. With 3 bases clipped from V and 2 bases from J, the junction kept 5 bases outside the gene matches. The CDR3 is made up of 15 amino acids. For the CDR3, the DNA is TGTGCCAGCAGCTTGAGACAGGGCGACACAGATACGCAGTATTTT. Encoded protein: CASSLRQGDTDTQYF.

This clone was picked up one time. J is TRBJ1-5 and V is TRBV12-3 or TRBV12-4; D gene ambiguous. CDR3 length: 12 amino acids. Deletions cut 3 bases from V and 6 bases from J, with 6 bases between. This CDR3 reads CASSFSGQPQHF. The CDR3 coding sequence is TGTGCCAGCAGTTTCTCTGGTCAGCCCCAGCATTTT.

The J gene is TRBJ1-5, the V gene TRBV3-1 (or the pseudogene TRBV3-2); possibly TRBD1 for D (5 bases). The CDR3 spans 14 residues. V was trimmed by 6 bases and J by 0 bases, leaving 9 bases between them. Germline lookup yields CDR1 LGHDT and CDR2 YNNKEL (reference sequence). As DNA, the CDR3 is TGTGCCAGCAGTAAGACAGATAGCAATCAGCCCCAGCATTTT. Its translation is CASSKTDSNQPQHF.